This T cell receptor beta chain is drawn from a study of blood T cell repertoires in COVID-19 (TCRdb year 2020). Study-level background: The collaborator samples originated in the United States, Italy and Spain and spanned the acute and convalescent phases of COVID-19. The prospective study material was composed of cDNA or gDNA derived from T cells, B-cell-depleted T cells, or PBMCs. The dataset comprised deeply sampled blood TCRbeta repertoires from subjects exposed to, actively infected with, or recovered from COVID-19. A freely available public database, intended as a resource for researchers studying the immune response to SARS-CoV-2, is where the repertoires were released. The samples were drawn from two sources: the first 160 participants of the ongoing ImmuneRACE study, and over 950 subjects contributed by 6 global collaborators. The sample metadata nearly always contained a de-identified subject ID, COVID-19 status, age in years and sex. Where HLA class I and class II types were available, the types were taken from metadata supplied by the sample provider, not from assay-based typing.

What the work shows at the level of the full study, not this receptor alone: Clinical and demographic metadata were provided uncurated, with the amount varying by source and participant.

TCRbeta CDR3 regions were amplified from genomic DNA by means of the immunoSEQ Assay, a bias-controlled multiplex PCR. The paper's processing steps were these. The number of nucleated cells in each sample was estimated by amplification of reference gene primers within the assay. To quantify the absolute abundance of each unique TCRbeta CDR3 rearrangement, sequence reads were collapsed and filtered. Productive Simpson clonality was computed per sample as the square root of Simpson's diversity index over productive rearrangements. In TCRdb, the immuneACCESS table is reduced to in-frame sequences with V and J assigned. These tables do not hold every clone; where another copy was compared, an unresolved V gene accounts for under half, and the others remain unexplained. For V, J and clone size, that table is used; D and trimming come from the DNA. The sample has about 43,000 clones on record, roughly 87% of them singletons. Approximately 10% of the sample is held by the ten biggest clonotypes.

This clone has a single count. Its antigen target is currently unknown. The input lacks base qualities; no much larger clone sits a single base away. Collaborating institutions collected whole blood in K2EDTA tubes following their own protocols. For TCRbeta analysis, collaborator samples were shipped as frozen whole blood, as isolated PBMCs, or as DNA extracted from either sample type. CDR1 and CDR2, looked up from the germline V gene, are KGHSH and LQKENI. The CDR3 spans 18 residues, from the cysteine through the phenylalanine. The sequence is cut down to CDR3 DNA, 54 bases in frame from base 1. The germline ends are 18 bases apart after V is trimmed by 3 bases and J by 1 base.

What was sequenced was peripheral blood. The V gene is TRBV18 and the J gene is TRBJ1-4; the D segment cannot be called with confidence. The clonotype originates from a woman aged 80 or older with active COVID-19. The CDR3 protein sequence reads: CASSPLASSPQTNEKLFF. The nucleotide sequence reads TGTGCCAGCTCACCCCTAGCGTCCAGCCCGCAAACTAATGAAAAACTGTTTTTT.